This T cell receptor (beta chain) was obtained from a study of blood T cell repertoires in COVID-19. Study background: Specimens from acute and convalescent COVID-19 originated in the United States, Italy and Spain. PBMCs, B-cell-depleted T cells, or T cells were the source of the cDNA or gDNA that made up the material.

The CDR3 loop spans 12 amino acids. With 10 bases clipped from V and 5 bases from J, the junction kept 5 bases outside the gene matches. The germline V gene has CDR1 MGHRA and CDR2 YSYEKL. Study processing details: The authors estimated nucleated cell counts from reference gene primer amplification. This table comes from immunoSEQ multiplex PCR, and its TCRdb copy is limited to in-frame clones, with some not included. V, J and clone size derive from that table, while D and trimming were established from the DNA sequence. Among about 180,000 clones listed, less than 90% were seen once. The rearrangement joins TRBV4-1 to TRBJ2-1; 7 bases line up with TRBD1. The sample consisted of peripheral blood. The origin of this receptor is a man aged 18 to 29 with active or convalescent COVID-19. For the CDR3, the DNA is TGCGCCATCGGGACAGTCAACAATGAGCAGTTCTTC. It specifies CAIGTVNNEQFF.